This T cell receptor (beta chain) was sequenced for a study of T cell responses to AZD1222 COVID-19 vaccine (TCRdb year 2021). As for the study more broadly: A total of around 240 trial participants underwent TCR sequencing, of whom about 210 had received two doses of AZD1222 and about 26 had received two doses of the MenACWY control vaccine. Enrollment into the trials was organized by age into subgroups of 18-55, 56-69 and 70-plus years, and those subgroups contained roughly 150, 30 and 60 TCR-sequenced participants, respectively.

This clone was found a few times. Its antigen is not yet known. No base quality values were provided; no much bigger clone lies one nucleotide off. The CDR3 regions of human TCRbeta chains were analyzed by immunosequencing. In the source study's methods: Repertoire TCRs were matched against a reference library of SARS-CoV-2-specific TCRs generated with the MIRA antigen-specificity platform. Breadth meant the fraction of unique TCRs that were SARS-CoV-2-associated, whereas depth meant the fraction of total T cells that were SARS-CoV-2-associated. Using the MIRA data, each spike-specific TCR was mapped to the spike region that the TCR reacts to and placed in a CD4 or CD8 class. Log10-transformed breadth and depth values were compared by one-way ANOVA with Sidak's multiple comparisons tests. The table was pulled from immuneACCESS by TCRdb, which kept in-frame rearrangements only. Such tables lose some clones; where checked, under half of the loss comes from unresolved V genes, and the rest has no known cause. The V and J calls and the clone size are those of that table, but D and trimming were determined from the DNA. The sample has 140,000 to 150,000 clones on record, 70% to 90% of them singletons. The ten biggest clones cover roughly 5.4% of the sample.

The intended sense of this specimen's time point label: about 28 days (+/-7) after the second vaccine dose. This specimen's treatment or condition label, interpreted: meningococcal conjugate vaccine given as trial control. The vaccinee samples were drawn from two UK trials, COV001 and COV002, one of which was a single-blind randomized controlled phase 2/3 trial testing AZD1222 (ChAdOx1 nCoV-19) in healthy adults. For TCRbeta chain sequencing, PBMC samples were collected from trial participants at day 0 and at day 28 after the second dose. CDR1 is given as MNHNY and CDR2 as SVGAGI, both from the germline V gene (reference sequence). After removal of 1 base from V and 7 bases from J, the junction retains 4 bases not matched to a gene. Including cysteine and phenylalanine, the CDR3 has 15 amino acids. CDR3 DNA only is kept here, 45 bases in frame from base 1. Summary of the overall study and its limitations: Nearly half of unique spike-specific TCRs reportedly recognized epitopes outside regions mutated in the B.1.351 and B.1.1.7 variants. Vaccine-associated CD4 TCRs spanned the whole spike protein, with dominant responses in regions 160-218 and 743-854. Spike-specific TCR breadth and depth rose significantly after two AZD1222 doses compared with day 0 and with MenACWY recipients. The 56-69-year group was small, and its depth increase did not reach significance, likely because of low power. Because no day 14 peak-response samples were available, repertoires were characterized only after the peak T cell response. Conclusions about previously exposed vaccinees were limited because only six AZD1222 recipients were SARS-CoV-2 seropositive at baseline. Most participants were white British and females outnumbered males, and the authors suggested that clonal diversity may have been underestimated.

The input for sequencing was peripheral blood, taken 28 days after the second dose of the MenACWY control vaccine. This sequence was found in an adult who received the MenACWY meningococcal vaccine as a control. The V and J genes are TRBV6-6 and TRBJ1-4, with 9 junctional bases fitting TRBD1. The nucleotide sequence reads as follows: TGTGCCAGCAGTTACTTGACAGGGGGAAGTGAAAAACTGTTTTTT. It codes for CASSYLTGGSEKLFF.